This TCR beta chain was documented in a study of OX40 agonist ivuxolimab in advanced cancers. About this clone: Its specificity is unknown.

The junction had 3 bases not matched to a gene; V was cut back by 0 bases and J by 5 bases. Germline CDR1 reads SGHRS; CDR2 reads YFSETQ. The CDR3 has 16 amino acids. General study findings and limits: The study found among the lowest clonal expansion in partial responders at 0.1-3.0 mg/kg. More expanded clones were found, on average, in CD8+ than in CD4+ T cells.

This table comes from immunoSEQ multiplex PCR, and its TCRdb copy is limited to in-frame clones, with some not included. This table has almost 80,000 clones, roughly 84% appearing once. The receptor was derived from an adult with an advanced solid tumor such as melanoma, head and neck, liver or kidney cancer. The chain employs TRBV5-1 and TRBJ2-3; TRBD2 matches 13 bases. The input for sequencing was CD4+ or CD8+ T cells sorted from blood, taken in a trial of the OX40 agonist ivuxolimab. The CDR3 DNA follows: TGCGCCAGCAGCTTGGCACTAGCGGGAGGGGGAGATACGCAGTATTTT. Translated, it gives CASSLALAGGGDTQYF.